These T cell receptor beta chains were read from a single sample in a study of OX40 agonist ivuxolimab in advanced cancers. Profiling relied on immunoSEQ multiplex PCR, and the TCRdb table lists in-frame clones only, not all of them. The table shows tens of thousands of clones, with approximately 80% occurring only once. Here the sequenced sample was CD4+ or CD8+ T cells sorted from blood, taken in a trial of the OX40 agonist ivuxolimab. The receptors were gathered from an adult with an advanced solid tumor such as melanoma, head and neck, liver or kidney cancer. Each CDR3 is given with its conserved first and last residue. D genes are given only for firm matches. Rows give clone size only sometimes, using once, few, many, or a class for an expanded clone.

d_gene: -; v_gene: TRBV6-5; j_gene: TRBJ1-2; abundance: -; CDR3nt: TGTGCCAGCAGTTATGGGGGTTACTATGGCTACACCTTC; CDR3aa: CASSYGGYYGYTF
d_gene: -; v_gene: TRBV20-1; j_gene: TRBJ2-1; abundance: -; CDR3nt: TGCAGTGCTACAGGGGAGCAGTTCTTC; CDR3aa: CSATGEQFF
d_gene: -; v_gene: TRBV28; j_gene: TRBJ1-2; abundance: -; CDR3nt: TGTGCCAGCAGTAGCGCGCTCTATGGCTACACCTTC; CDR3aa: CASSSALYGYTF
d_gene: -; v_gene: TRBV11-2; j_gene: TRBJ1-2; abundance: -; CDR3nt: TGTGCCAGCAGCTTAAGCTATCTATATGGCTACACCTTC; CDR3aa: CASSLSYLYGYTF
d_gene: -; v_gene: TRBV27; j_gene: TRBJ2-1; abundance: -; CDR3nt: TGTGCCAGCAGTTTACTTTCAGCCCGCGGCAATGAGCAGTTCTTC; CDR3aa: CASSLLSARGNEQFF
d_gene: -; v_gene: TRBV30; j_gene: TRBJ1-2; abundance: once; CDR3nt: TGTGCCTGGACCGTAGGGCTCAACTATGGCTACACCTTC; CDR3aa: CAWTVGLNYGYTF
d_gene: -; v_gene: TRBV29-1; j_gene: TRBJ1-1; abundance: -; CDR3nt: TGCAGCGTTGAAGAATGGGACACTGAAGCTTTCTTT; CDR3aa: CSVEEWDTEAFF
d_gene: TRBD2; v_gene: TRBV25-1; j_gene: TRBJ2-7; abundance: -; CDR3nt: TGTGCCAGCAGTGAGGCACTAGCGGTTTCCTACGAGCAGTACTTC; CDR3aa: CASSEALAVSYEQYF
d_gene: -; v_gene: TRBV28; j_gene: TRBJ1-6; abundance: -; CDR3nt: TGTGCCAGCGGGGGACGCCGCTATAATTCACCCCTCCACTTT; CDR3aa: CASGGRRYNSPLHF
d_gene: -; v_gene: TRBV18; j_gene: TRBJ2-2; abundance: -; CDR3nt: TGTGCCAGTCTAATACAGGTTTCGAACACCGGGGAGCTGTTTTTT; CDR3aa: CASLIQVSNTGELFF
d_gene: TRBD2; v_gene: TRBV7-8; j_gene: TRBJ2-7; abundance: -; CDR3nt: TGTGCCAGCAGCTGGACTAGCGGGAGCTACGAGCAGTACTTC; CDR3aa: CASSWTSGSYEQYF
d_gene: -; v_gene: TRBV7-8; j_gene: TRBJ1-1; abundance: -; CDR3nt: TGTGCCAGCAGCCCTCCGTTAAGGGTGGCCACTGAAGCTTTCTTT; CDR3aa: CASSPPLRVATEAFF
d_gene: TRBD1; v_gene: TRBV28; j_gene: TRBJ1-2; abundance: -; CDR3nt: TGTGCCAGCAGTTTATTCCGGACAGGGGGTGGCTACACCTTC; CDR3aa: CASSLFRTGGGYTF
d_gene: TRBD2; v_gene: TRBV5-4; j_gene: TRBJ2-1; abundance: -; CDR3nt: TGTGCCAGCAGCTTCTACGTACTAGCGGGTAGGGATGAGCAGTTCTTC; CDR3aa: CASSFYVLAGRDEQFF
d_gene: TRBD1; v_gene: TRBV10-2; j_gene: TRBJ1-5; abundance: -; CDR3nt: TGCGCCAGCAGTGTGGCAGGGGGGAATCAGCCCCAGCATTTT; CDR3aa: CASSVAGGNQPQHF
d_gene: -; v_gene: TRBV11-3; j_gene: TRBJ2-1; abundance: once; CDR3nt: TGTGCCAGCAGCTCCTCGAGATCGACAAAGGCCCCGGAGCAGTTCTTC; CDR3aa: CASSSSRSTKAPEQFF
d_gene: -; v_gene: TRBV5-5; j_gene: TRBJ1-2; abundance: -; CDR3nt: TGTGCCAGCAGCTCTCAAATGGCATTAAACTATGGCTACACCTTC; CDR3aa: CASSSQMALNYGYTF
d_gene: -; v_gene: TRBV19; j_gene: TRBJ1-1; abundance: once; CDR3nt: TGTGCCAGTAGTATCCCAGGAACGACTGAAGCTTTCTTT; CDR3aa: CASSIPGTTEAFF
d_gene: -; v_gene: TRBV5-5; j_gene: TRBJ1-5; abundance: -; CDR3nt: TGTGCCAGCAGCTTGGGTGGGGCCGAGGGGCAGCCCCAGCATTTT; CDR3aa: CASSLGGAEGQPQHF
d_gene: -; v_gene: TRBV5-4; j_gene: TRBJ1-1; abundance: -; CDR3nt: TGTGCCAGCAGCCCGGACACGCAGAACACTGAAGCTTTCTTT; CDR3aa: CASSPDTQNTEAFF
d_gene: -; v_gene: TRBV30; j_gene: TRBJ1-5; abundance: -; CDR3nt: TGTGCCTGGAGAGTAGGGGTTAAAGGTCCCCAGCATTTT; CDR3aa: CAWRVGVKGPQHF
d_gene: -; v_gene: TRBV18; j_gene: TRBJ1-1; abundance: once; CDR3nt: TGTGCCAGCTCACCAATCGACAGGAACACTGAAGCTTTCTTT; CDR3aa: CASSPIDRNTEAFF
d_gene: TRBD1; v_gene: TRBV11-2; j_gene: TRBJ1-4; abundance: -; CDR3nt: TGTGCCAGCAGCTTATATACGACAGGGAAGAATGAAAAACTGTTTTTT; CDR3aa: CASSLYTTGKNEKLFF
d_gene: TRBD1; v_gene: TRBV7-2; j_gene: TRBJ1-5; abundance: few; CDR3nt: TGTGCCAGCAGCCCGATGACAGGGCTGTCTCATCAGCCCCAGCATTTT; CDR3aa: CASSPMTGLSHQPQHF
d_gene: TRBD2; v_gene: TRBV29-1; j_gene: TRBJ2-3; abundance: -; CDR3nt: TGCAGCGTTGAGGGGGTCGGGGGGTCAGGAGATACGCAGTATTTT; CDR3aa: CSVEGVGGSGDTQYF
d_gene: TRBD1; v_gene: TRBV2; j_gene: TRBJ1-3; abundance: once; CDR3nt: TGTGCCAGCAGTGTCCAGGGGGCTGACGGAAACACCATATATTTT; CDR3aa: CASSVQGADGNTIYF
d_gene: TRBD2; v_gene: TRBV4-3; j_gene: TRBJ2-7; abundance: -; CDR3nt: TGCGCCAGCAGCCTAGGGACTAGCGGGAGGCGCGCCGGCTACGAGCAGTACTTC; CDR3aa: CASSLGTSGRRAGYEQYF
d_gene: TRBD1; v_gene: TRBV18; j_gene: TRBJ1-6; abundance: medium-sized; CDR3nt: TGTGCCAGCTCACCACAAGGACAGGACTCCTATAATTCACCCCTCCACTTT; CDR3aa: CASSPQGQDSYNSPLHF
d_gene: TRBD1; v_gene: TRBV28; j_gene: TRBJ2-1; abundance: -; CDR3nt: TGTGCCAGCAGTGCTGGGGACAGCCGCAATGAGCAGTTCTTC; CDR3aa: CASSAGDSRNEQFF
d_gene: -; v_gene: TRBV2; j_gene: TRBJ1-4; abundance: -; CDR3nt: TGTGCCAGCAGGGCAGCTATAACGGGAGAAAAACTGTTTTTT; CDR3aa: CASRAAITGEKLFF
d_gene: -; v_gene: TRBV19; j_gene: TRBJ2-3; abundance: few; CDR3nt: TGTGCCAGTAGTATAGTCGGTAGCGGCACAGATACGCAGTATTTT; CDR3aa: CASSIVGSGTDTQYF
d_gene: -; v_gene: TRBV29-1; j_gene: TRBJ1-1; abundance: -; CDR3nt: TGCAGCGTACTTACGAACACTGAAGCTTTCTTT; CDR3aa: CSVLTNTEAFF
d_gene: -; v_gene: TRBV5-1; j_gene: TRBJ1-1; abundance: -; CDR3nt: TGCGCCAGCAGCTTGAACACAGTAGGGAACACTGAAGCTTTCTTT; CDR3aa: CASSLNTVGNTEAFF
d_gene: -; v_gene: TRBV6-4; j_gene: TRBJ1-2; abundance: -; CDR3nt: TGTGCCAGCAGCAAAACAGGGCGGCGGAACTATGGCTACACCTTC; CDR3aa: CASSKTGRRNYGYTF
d_gene: -; v_gene: TRBV11-2; j_gene: TRBJ1-1; abundance: -; CDR3nt: TGTGCCAGCAGATCAAGGACAGCTATAAACACTGAAGCTTTCTTT; CDR3aa: CASRSRTAINTEAFF
d_gene: TRBD2; v_gene: TRBV6-6; j_gene: TRBJ2-7; abundance: -; CDR3nt: TGTGCCAGCAGGCGGACTAGCGGGAGTTTCGACGAGCAGTACTTC; CDR3aa: CASRRTSGSFDEQYF
d_gene: -; v_gene: TRBV15; j_gene: TRBJ1-4; abundance: -; CDR3nt: TGTGCCACCAGCAGAAGTTCAGCAACTAATGAAAAACTGTTTTTT; CDR3aa: CATSRSSATNEKLFF
d_gene: -; v_gene: TRBV2; j_gene: TRBJ1-2; abundance: -; CDR3nt: TGTGCCAGCAGTTTACAGGGTCGCGGCTACACCTTC; CDR3aa: CASSLQGRGYTF
d_gene: TRBD2; v_gene: TRBV25-1; j_gene: TRBJ2-2; abundance: -; CDR3nt: TGTGCCAGCAGTGAATTCGGTGGGAGGGCCGGGGAGCTGTTTTTT; CDR3aa: CASSEFGGRAGELFF
d_gene: -; v_gene: TRBV5-1; j_gene: TRBJ2-1; abundance: -; CDR3nt: TGCGCCAGCAGCTATATTCGAGGTTCCCACAATGAGCAGTTCTTC; CDR3aa: CASSYIRGSHNEQFF